A single sample gave rise to the 12 T cell receptor beta chains below, sequenced in a study of T cell repertoires in cytomegalovirus infection. One entry per CDR3 protein results from TCRdb running MiXCR on the reads. The sample contains more than 400,000 distinct CDR3 sequences, 26% of which appear only once. What was sequenced was PBMCs. Source of these receptors: a human donor in good health (CMV status not recorded). Some clones in this sample may be carry-over from other donors' samples.

Ten or more counts support this clonotype. The CDR3 DNA is TGTGCCAGCAGCTTCCGAGGCCAATACAATGAGCAGTTCTTC. The encoded protein is CASSFRGQYNEQFF. The chain uses TRBV7-2 and TRBJ2-1; D not resolved. Deletions cut 3 bases from V and 4 bases from J, with 10 bases between. This CDR3 region has 14 residues. Germline CDR1 is SGHTA and CDR2 is FQGNSA.

The V call is TRBV29-1, the J call TRBJ2-6; tentatively, D is TRBD2 (7 bases). The germline CDR1 and CDR2 sequences are SQVTM and ANQGSEA. CDR3 size: 16 residues. The V and J ends lost 7 bases and 4 bases respectively, with 20 bases between them. CDR3 coding DNA: TGCAGCGCGGGTTGGGCGGGGGCGGGAGGGGCCAACGTCCTGACTTTC. Translation: CSAGWAGAGGANVLTF.

Many counts were recorded for this clonotype. The chain links TRBV7-2 to TRBJ2-3; 12 bases line up with TRBD1. CDR3 length equals 15 residues. Germline values: CDR1 SGHTA, CDR2 FQGNSA. With 7 bases clipped from V and 4 bases from J, the junction kept 6 bases outside the gene matches. Written as DNA, the CDR3 is TGTGCCAGCATCAGGGACAGGGGGCTCCCAGATACGCAGTATTTT. It codes for CASIRDRGLPDTQYF.

This clonotype was seen many times. The J gene is TRBJ2-1, the V gene TRBV7-2, with a weak D call TRBD2 (6 bases). The CDR3 has 16 amino acids. The germline V gene has CDR1 SGHTA and CDR2 FQGNSA. The ends were cut back, 5 bases at V and 9 bases at J, with 23 bases in the middle. CDR3: CASSPPGSTDGGEQFF. The CDR3 DNA reads as TGTGCCAGCAGCCCCCCAGGGTCAACGGACGGGGGTGAGCAGTTCTTC. Variable domain in full (rest from reference TRBV7-2 and TRBJ2-1): GAGVSQSPSNKVTEKGKDVELRCDPISGHTALYWYRQSLGQGLEFLIYFQGNSAPDKSGLPSDRFSAERTGGSVSTLTIQRTQQEDSAVYLCASSPPGSTDGGEQFFGPGTRLTVL.

The chain links TRBV7-3 to TRBJ2-5, with D perhaps matching TRBD2 (5 bases). The germline gives CDR1 SGHTA, CDR2 FQGTGA. V lost 3 bases and J lost 5, with 16 bases in between. The CDR3 has 15 amino acids. The CDR3 here is CASSFGSGSEETQYF. The DNA of the CDR3 is TGTGCCAGCAGCTTCGGTAGTGGGAGTGAGGAGACCCAGTACTTC. The full variable domain, rest sourced from reference TRBV7-3 and TRBJ2-5, is GAGVSQTPSNKVTEKGKYVELRCDPISGHTALYWYRQSLGQGPEFLIYFQGTGAADDSGLPNDRFFAVRPEGSVSTLKIQRTERGDSAVYLCASSFGSGSEETQYFGPGTRLLVL.

The chain joins TRBV20-1 to TRBJ2-1; possible D gene TRBD1, 6 bases. The ends were cut back, 3 bases at V and 2 bases at J, with 11 bases in the middle. From germline, CDR1 is DFQATT and CDR2 SNEGSKA (reference sequence). CDR3 length: 14 amino acids. The CDR3 DNA is TGCAGTGCTAGGGGGGCGGGCCCCTACAATGAGCAGTTCTTC. This sequence encodes CSARGAGPYNEQFF.

J is TRBJ1-4 and V is TRBV7-2, with 7 bases lining up with TRBD1. The CDR3 is made up of 14 amino acids. The germline V gene encodes CDR1 SGHTA and CDR2 FQGNSA. The trim removed 6 bases at V and 8 bases at J, leaving 9 bases unmatched. The CDR3 sequence is CASRPPGGGEKLFF. In nucleotides, the CDR3 is TGTGCCAGCAGACCCCCAGGGGGAGGAGAAAAACTGTTTTTT.

This clonotype was seen ten or more times. The chain's CDR3 is CASSPHVLSNWLAGRETQYF. CDR3 nucleotide sequence: TGTGCCAGCAGCCCCCATGTTCTCTCAAATTGGCTAGCGGGACGGGAGACCCAGTACTTC. The chain combines TRBV7-2 with TRBJ2-5, with 9 nucleotides matching TRBD2. V was pared by 5 bases and J by 5 bases, with 24 bases of the junction left unmatched. CDR3 length: 20 amino acids. CDR1 and CDR2 from the germline V gene are SGHTA and FQGNSA.

This chain joins TRBV9 and TRBJ1-1; weak D call: TRBD1 (5 bases). The CDR3 consists of 15 residues. V was trimmed by 3 bases and J by 7 bases, leaving 19 bases between them. CDR1 and CDR2 from the germline V gene are SGDLS and YYNGEE. CDR3 in DNA: TGTGCCAGCAGCGCCGCCCCTTTAGGGGCCAGTGAAGCTTTCTTT. Protein product: CASSAAPLGASEAFF.

The table lists this clonotype with a count of one. The V gene is TRBV2, the J gene TRBJ1-3; no firm D call. Germline CDR1 and CDR2: SNHLY and FYNNEI. The CDR3 loop spans 14 amino acids. V lost 6 bases and J 0 bases, leaving 9 bases between the germline ends. The CDR3 coding sequence is TGTGCCAGCAGACGACTATTCTCTGGAAACACCATATATTTT. Protein sequence: CASRRLFSGNTIYF.

The V and J genes are TRBV7-6 and TRBJ2-1; TRBD2 is a possible D gene (7 bases). The CDR3 has 16 amino acids. The V gene's germline CDR1 is SGHVS and CDR2 FNYEAQ. V was cut by 5 bases and J by 7 bases, with 21 bases left in between. The CDR3 nucleotides are TGTGCCAGCAGCGCCTTGGGGGCGGGAGAGAGGAATGAGCAGTTCTTC. It is translated as CASSALGAGERNEQFF.

The chain couples TRBV4-1 to TRBJ1-3; possible D gene TRBD1, 6 bases. This CDR3 contains 14 residues. V lost 1 base, J lost 7 bases, and 11 bases lay in between. CDR1 and CDR2 (germline): MGHRA, YSYEKL. The CDR3 DNA follows: TGCGCCAGCAGCCAAGTGAAGGGGGGCAACACCATATATTTT. Encoded protein: CASSQVKGGNTIYF.